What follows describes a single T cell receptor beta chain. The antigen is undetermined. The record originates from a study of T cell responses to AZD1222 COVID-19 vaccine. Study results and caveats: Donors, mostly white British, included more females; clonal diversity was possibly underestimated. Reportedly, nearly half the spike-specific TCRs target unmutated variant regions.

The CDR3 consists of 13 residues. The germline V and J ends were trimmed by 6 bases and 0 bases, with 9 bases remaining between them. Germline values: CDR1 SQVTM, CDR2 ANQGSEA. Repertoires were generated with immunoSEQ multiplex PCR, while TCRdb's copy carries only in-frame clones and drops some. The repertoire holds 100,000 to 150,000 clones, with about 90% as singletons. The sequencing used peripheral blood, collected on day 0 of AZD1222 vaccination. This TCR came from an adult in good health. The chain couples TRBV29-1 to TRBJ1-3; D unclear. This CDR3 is CSVLENSGNTIYF. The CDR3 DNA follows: TGCAGCGTCCTGGAAAACTCTGGAAACACCATATATTTT.